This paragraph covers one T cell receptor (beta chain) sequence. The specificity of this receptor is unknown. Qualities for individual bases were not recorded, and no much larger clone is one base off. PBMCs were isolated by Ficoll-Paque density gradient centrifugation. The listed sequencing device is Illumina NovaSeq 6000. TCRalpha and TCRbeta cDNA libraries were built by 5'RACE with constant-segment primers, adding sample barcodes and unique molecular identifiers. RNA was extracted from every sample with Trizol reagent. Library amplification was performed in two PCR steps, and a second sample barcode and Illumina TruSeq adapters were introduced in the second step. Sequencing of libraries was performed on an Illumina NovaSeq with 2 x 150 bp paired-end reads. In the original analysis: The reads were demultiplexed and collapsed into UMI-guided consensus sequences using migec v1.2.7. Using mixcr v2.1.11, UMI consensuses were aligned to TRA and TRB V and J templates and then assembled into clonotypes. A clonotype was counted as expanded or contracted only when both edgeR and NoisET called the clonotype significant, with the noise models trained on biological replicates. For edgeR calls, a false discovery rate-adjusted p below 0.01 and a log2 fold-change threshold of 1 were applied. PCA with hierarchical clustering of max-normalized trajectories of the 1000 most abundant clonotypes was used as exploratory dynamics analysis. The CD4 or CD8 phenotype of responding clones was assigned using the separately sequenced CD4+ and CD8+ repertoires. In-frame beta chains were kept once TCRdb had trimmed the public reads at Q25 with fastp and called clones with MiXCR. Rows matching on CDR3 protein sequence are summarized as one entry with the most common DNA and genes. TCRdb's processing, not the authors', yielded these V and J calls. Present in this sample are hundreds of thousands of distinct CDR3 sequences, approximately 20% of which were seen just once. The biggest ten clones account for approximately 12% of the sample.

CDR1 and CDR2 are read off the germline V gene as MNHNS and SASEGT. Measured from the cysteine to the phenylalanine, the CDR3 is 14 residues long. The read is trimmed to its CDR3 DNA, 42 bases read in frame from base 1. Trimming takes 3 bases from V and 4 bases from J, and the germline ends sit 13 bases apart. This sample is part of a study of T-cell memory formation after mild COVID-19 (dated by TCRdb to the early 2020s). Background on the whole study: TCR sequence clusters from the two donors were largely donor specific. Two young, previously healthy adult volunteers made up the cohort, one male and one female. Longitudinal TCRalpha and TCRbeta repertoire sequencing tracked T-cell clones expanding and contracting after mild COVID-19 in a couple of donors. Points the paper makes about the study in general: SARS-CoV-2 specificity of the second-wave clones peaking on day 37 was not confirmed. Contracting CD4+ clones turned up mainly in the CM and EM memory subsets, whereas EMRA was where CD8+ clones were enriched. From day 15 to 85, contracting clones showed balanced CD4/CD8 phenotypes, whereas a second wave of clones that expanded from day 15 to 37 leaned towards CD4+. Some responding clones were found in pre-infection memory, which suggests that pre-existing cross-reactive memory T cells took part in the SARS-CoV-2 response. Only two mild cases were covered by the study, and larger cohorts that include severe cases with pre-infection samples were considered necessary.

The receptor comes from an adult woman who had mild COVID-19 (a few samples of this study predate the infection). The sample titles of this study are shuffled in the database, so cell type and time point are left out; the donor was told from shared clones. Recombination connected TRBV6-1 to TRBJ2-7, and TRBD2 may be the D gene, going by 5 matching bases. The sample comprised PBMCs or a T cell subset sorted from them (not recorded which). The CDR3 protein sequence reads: CASSEGPGMYEQYF. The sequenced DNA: TGTGCCAGCAGTGAGGGCCCCGGGATGTACGAGCAGTACTTC.